The 25 T cell receptor beta chains in this list originate from one sample, sequenced in a study of regulatory T cells in long-lasting Graves disease (dated by TCRdb to about 2021). Receptor amplification or capture employed multiplex PCR. These reads were obtained on an Illumina HiSeq 4000. CDR3 regions were amplified by Arm-PCR with iRepertoire HTBI primers to construct TCR beta libraries. Using fastp trimming at Q25 and MiXCR clonotype assembly, TCRdb reanalyzed the public sequencing data and kept in-frame beta chains. Each record represents a unique CDR3 protein, reported with the most common genes and DNA among its rows. The sample data list about 350,000 distinct CDR3 sequences, and around 15% of these were observed just once. The ten largest account for roughly 21% of the sample. This specimen's time point label, interpreted: newly diagnosed GD, antithyroid drugs for less than 3 months. For both TCR sequencing and RNA sequencing, RNA was extracted from PBMCs using TRIzol.

The same sample was also studied in work on T cells in Graves' hyperthyroidism and ophthalmopathy.

The sample here was peripheral blood mononuclear cells (PBMCs), taken at new diagnosis, from a patient treated with antithyroid drugs. The source is a woman aged 18-35 years with Graves disease. Donor details come from another sample of the same person, matched by shared clones.

This clonotype was recorded at least ten times. The chain employs TRBV9 and TRBJ2-1, with no clear D. Germline CDR1 reads SGDLS; CDR2 reads YYNGEE. The CDR3 totals 13 residues. Deletions cut 1 base from V and 8 bases from J, with 10 bases between. As DNA, the CDR3 is TGTGCCAGCAGCGTACTTCCGAGCGATGAGCAGTTCTTC. It is translated as CASSVLPSDEQFF. Full variable domain (outside the CDR3, taken from reference TRBV9 and TRBJ2-1): DSGVTQTPKHLITATGQRVTLRCSPRSGDLSVYWYQQSLDQGLQFLIQYYNGEERAKGNILERFSAQQFPDLHSELNLSSLELGDSALYFCASSVLPSDEQFFGPGTRLTVL.

Many counts were recorded for this clonotype. The rearrangement joins TRBV2 to TRBJ2-1; D might be TRBD1 (6 bases). Germline V gene lookup returns CDR1 SNHLY and CDR2 FYNNEI. The V end lost 0 bases, the J end lost 6 bases, and 12 bases lay between the germline ends. The CDR3 extends over 15 amino acids. The CDR3 DNA reads as TGTGCCAGCAGTGAAGCCCGGGGCAGGGGCAATGAGCAGTTCTTC. Protein sequence: CASSEARGRGNEQFF. The variable domain in full, completed from reference TRBV2 and TRBJ2-1, reads EPEVTQTPSHQVTQMGQEVILRCVPISNHLYFYWYRQILGQKVEFLVSFYNNEISEKSEIFDDQFSVERPDGSNFTLKIRSTKLEDSAMYFCASSEARGRGNEQFFGPGTRLTVL.

This rearrangement joins TRBV9 to TRBJ2-5; 10 bases are shared with TRBD2. The CDR3 is made up of 14 amino acids. Germline V gives CDR1 SGDLS, CDR2 YYNGEE. J was trimmed by 6 bases and V by 3 bases; bases with no gene match: 5. The CDR3, as DNA: TGTGCCAGCAGCGCCGGGACTAGCGCACAGACCCAGTACTTC. Translated: CASSAGTSAQTQYF.

This clonotype was detected a few times. The J gene is TRBJ1-4, the V gene TRBV18; D might be TRBD1 (6 bases). Germline V gene sequence: CDR1 KGHSH, CDR2 LQKENI. Trimming pared 6 bases from V and 0 bases from J, leaving 26 bases between. The CDR3 runs 20 residues. The CDR3 coding sequence is TGTGCCAGCTCTTATCCCGGGGGGACACCGAACCGGGCAACTAATGAAAAACTGTTTTTT. Its translation: CASSYPGGTPNRATNEKLFF.

The chain links TRBV11-2 to TRBJ1-6, with D unresolved. Germline CDR1 reads SGHAT; CDR2 reads FQNNGV. V was pared by 5 bases and J by 6 bases, with 17 bases between. The CDR3 consists of 16 residues. CDR3 in DNA: TGTGCCAGCAGCAATAGACCCGGCGTGCCTAATTCACCCCTCCACTTT. This gives the protein CASSNRPGVPNSPLHF.

The rearrangement links TRBV6-1 to TRBJ1-2, with 7 bases matching TRBD1. The junction had 15 bases not matched to a gene; V was cut back by 6 bases and J by 5 bases. Germline lookup yields CDR1 MNHNS and CDR2 SASEGT. This CDR3 spans 16 amino acids. This CDR3 is CASSPIGQEGFYGYTF. CDR3 nucleotide sequence: TGTGCCAGCAGCCCAATTGGACAGGAGGGATTTTATGGCTACACCTTC.

This clonotype has at least ten counts. This chain connects TRBV20-1 to TRBJ1-5; TRBD1 matches 9 bases. CDR3 length equals 17 residues. Germline lookup yields CDR1 DFQATT and CDR2 SNEGSKA (reference sequence). Trimming removed 4 bases from V and 6 bases from J; junction bases left unmatched: 16. Here the CDR3 DNA reads TGCAGTGCTACACCGGGACAGGGTTCTCAACTTGGTCAGCCCCAGCATTTT. It is translated as CSATPGQGSQLGQPQHF.

This clonotype was observed at least ten times. The chain carries TRBV27 and TRBJ2-7, with 11 nucleotides matching TRBD1. CDR1 MNHEY and CDR2 SMNVEV come from the germline V gene (reference sequence). The CDR3 consists of 16 residues. After removal of 4 bases from V and 4 bases from J, the junction contained 9 bases not matched to a gene. This CDR3 reads CASSSPGQGGVYEQYF. CDR3 DNA: TGTGCCAGCAGTTCACCGGGACAGGGGGGGGTGTACGAGCAGTACTTC.

In this sample, this clonotype turned up a few times. The genes are TRBV6-2 or TRBV6-3 and TRBJ2-1, with D possibly being TRBD1 (6 bases). This CDR3 has 14 residues. Deletions cut 2 bases from V and 4 bases from J, with 9 bases between. Germline-derived CDR1 and CDR2 are MNHEY and SVGEGT. CDR3 residues: CASSYTQGYNEQFF. The DNA for the CDR3 is TGTGCCAGCAGTTACACACAGGGATACAATGAGCAGTTCTTC.

A remark on this clonotype: The junction shows a germline mismatch at one end, possibly a read error. V and J are TRBV5-4 and TRBJ1-3; TRBD1 matches 7 bases. CDR3 length equals 14 residues. Per germline, CDR1 SGHNT and CDR2 YYREEE (reference sequence). The CDR3 region is CASSLAGGGDTIYF. As DNA, the CDR3 is TGTGCCAGCAGCTTGGCAGGGGGTGGAGACACCATATATTTT.

This clonotype was observed many times. This chain links TRBV3-1 with TRBJ1-1; D not resolved. Trimming removed 1 base at V and 0 bases at J, with 6 bases between. Germline values: CDR1 LGHDT, CDR2 YNNKEL (reference sequence). The CDR3 loop spans 14 amino acids. DNA for the CDR3: TGTGCCAGCAGCCAAGGGTCTATGAACACTGAAGCTTTCTTT. This gives the protein CASSQGSMNTEAFF.

This chain connects TRBV12-3 or TRBV12-4 to TRBJ2-7; D is unresolved. The CDR3 is 15 amino acids. V was cut by 5 bases and J by 4 bases, with 18 bases left in between. The CDR3 coding sequence is TGTGCCAGCAGTGATGGGGTCGCTCTCTCTTACGAGCAGTACTTC. Residues: CASSDGVALSYEQYF.

This clonotype came up many times. DNA of the CDR3: TGCGCCAGCAGCTTGGAGACAAGCGCAGATACGCAGTATTTT. Its protein is CASSLETSADTQYF. The chain couples TRBV5-1 to TRBJ2-3; D unresolved. V lost 0 bases, J lost 4 bases, and 9 bases lay in between. Germline CDR1 is SGHRS and CDR2 is YFSETQ. The CDR3 sequence is 14 residues long.

This clonotype was picked up many times. The chain has TRBV7-8 and TRBJ2-3, with a possible D match to TRBD1 (6 bases). The CDR3 has 18 amino acids. V was shortened by 1 base and J by 2 bases, with 19 bases between the two germline ends. CDR1 is SGHVS, CDR2 FQNEAQ, per germline. The chain's CDR3 is CASSLVTGVRDNTDTQYF. In nucleotides, the CDR3 is TGTGCCAGCAGCTTAGTTACCGGGGTCAGGGACAACACAGATACGCAGTATTTT.

The genes are TRBV5-1 and TRBJ1-4; tentatively, D is TRBD1 (5 bases). Germline loops: CDR1 SGHRS, CDR2 YFSETQ. This CDR3 contains 15 residues. V was trimmed by 2 bases and J by 11 bases, leaving 19 bases between them. The CDR3 DNA follows: TGCGCCAGCAGCTTTTCGGGCGGAAAAGAGGGGAAACTGTTTTTT. Residues: CASSFSGGKEGKLFF.

The V gene is TRBV28, the J gene TRBJ2-6; D remains unclear. Germline V lookup: CDR1 MDHEN, CDR2 SYDVKM. V was clipped by 3 bases and J by 1 base, with 10 bases between them. The CDR3 totals 16 residues. This CDR3 is CASSFPLFSGANVLTF. CDR3 in DNA: TGTGCCAGCAGTTTCCCCCTTTTTTCTGGGGCCAACGTCCTGACTTTC.

At least ten counts were recorded for this clonotype. CDR3 residues: CASSPGLADLYEQYF. CDR3 nucleotide sequence: TGTGCCAGCAGTCCCGGACTAGCGGATCTCTACGAGCAGTACTTC. This chain links TRBV11-3 with TRBJ2-7; TRBD2 aligns across 10 bases. The trim removed 6 bases at V and 3 bases at J, leaving 8 bases unmatched. The CDR3 has 15 residues. Germline-derived CDR1 and CDR2 are SGHNT and YENEEA. Complete variable domain (other parts from reference TRBV11-3 and TRBJ2-7): EAGVVQSPRYKIIEKKQPVAFWCNPISGHNTLYWYLQNLGQGPELLIRYENEEAVDDSQLPKDRFSAERLKGVDSTLKIQPAELGDSAVYLCASSPGLADLYEQYFGPGTRLTVT.

This chain uses TRBV6-2 or TRBV6-3 with TRBJ1-5, with D possibly matching TRBD1 (6 bases). Trimming cost V 1 base and J 5 bases, with 9 bases left between them. The CDR3 is 14 amino acids. Per the germline V gene, CDR1 is MNHEY and CDR2 is SVGEGT. CDR3 loop: CASSYYRVDQPQHF. The CDR3 bases are TGTGCCAGCAGTTACTACAGGGTTGATCAGCCCCAGCATTTT.

In this sample, this clonotype turned up many times. The chain links TRBV3-1 to TRBJ2-3, with D possibly being TRBD1 or TRBD2 (5 bases each). This CDR3 is 17 amino acids long. The V end lost 2 bases, the J end lost 1 base, and 16 bases lay between the germline ends. Per germline, CDR1 LGHDT and CDR2 YNNKEL (reference sequence). Here the CDR3 DNA reads TGTGCCAGCAGCCAATCTGGGACGCTCGGGGGCACAGATACGCAGTATTTT. Its translation is CASSQSGTLGGTDTQYF.

This clonotype showed up many times. V is TRBV7-2 and J is TRBJ2-1; tentative D call: TRBD1 (5 bases). Germline V gene sequence: CDR1 SGHTA, CDR2 FQGNSA. Between the trimmed V and J ends, which lost 5 bases and 2 bases, there was a span of 13 bases. The CDR3 covers 15 residues. As DNA, the CDR3 is TGTGCCAGCAGCACCCAAAAAGGGGCCTACAATGAGCAGTTCTTC. Translation gives CASSTQKGAYNEQFF.

This clonotype was picked up many times. V gene TRBV5-1 combines with J gene TRBJ2-7; 8 bases fit TRBD2. Germline trimming cut 1 base from V and 3 bases from J; bases unmatched to any gene: 9. The CDR3 sequence is 16 residues long. The germline V gene has CDR1 SGHRS and CDR2 YFSETQ. CDR3 in DNA: TGCGCCAGCAGCTTGTACGGGGGGGCCAAGGTCTACGAGCAGTACTTC. Residues: CASSLYGGAKVYEQYF.

In this sample, this clonotype turned up a few times. This chain connects TRBV7-3 to TRBJ1-1, with TRBD1 as a possible D gene (5 bases). CDR3 length equals 15 residues. Germline loops: CDR1 SGHTA, CDR2 FQGTGA. The V gene lost 5 bases and the J gene lost 4 bases, with 17 bases spanning the gap. This CDR3 reads CASSLLGPGGTEAFF. The CDR3 coding sequence is TGTGCCAGCAGCCTCTTAGGGCCTGGGGGCACTGAAGCTTTCTTT.

The gene calls are TRBV5-4 and TRBJ2-1; TRBD2 matches 13 bases. There are 18 residues in the CDR3. Germline loops: CDR1 SGHNT, CDR2 YYREEE (reference sequence). J gave up 1 base and V 6 bases, and 10 bases lay outside the gene matches. CDR3 DNA sequence: TGTGCCAGCACCCTCGGGACTAGCGGGATGGGGTCCTACAATGAGCAGTTCTTC. This encodes CASTLGTSGMGSYNEQFF.

The sample holds many counts of this clonotype. CDR3: CASNLLGVAVSNQPQHF. The CDR3 DNA reads as TGTGCCAGCAACCTCTTGGGGGTAGCGGTGAGCAATCAGCCCCAGCATTTT. The rearrangement joins TRBV28 to TRBJ1-5, with a weak D call TRBD1 (5 bases). Trimming shortened V by 7 bases and J by 1 base, and 20 bases separated the two germline ends. The CDR3 spans 17 residues. Germline CDR1 reads MDHEN; CDR2 reads SYDVKM.

This clonotype is a singleton in its sample. A read error may be the cause here, since a much bigger clone is one base away. The CDR3 spells CAGTSGWQGNYGYTF. The CDR3 coding sequence is TGTGCCGGCACCTCAGGGTGGCAGGGGAACTATGGCTACACCTTC. V gene TRBV11-2 combines with J gene TRBJ1-2, with a weak D call TRBD1 (6 bases). CDR1 SGHAT and CDR2 FQNNGV come from the germline V gene. V lost 11 bases and J lost 2, with 21 bases in between. This CDR3 is 15 amino acids long.